The following is a TCR beta chain sequence with its context. The data were obtained in a study of cytotoxic CD8 clonotypes in ibrutinib-treated CLL. V trimming: 6 bases; J trimming: 15 bases; junction bases outside the gene matches: 6. In germline, CDR1 is DFQATT, CDR2 SNEGSKA (reference sequence). The CDR3 is 11 residues long. Data came from immunoSEQ multiplex PCR; TCRdb stores just in-frame clones and leaves some out. The table shows roughly 56,000 clones, with approximately 71% occurring only once. The receptor was derived from a human donor with chronic lymphocytic leukemia. This chain uses TRBV20-1 with TRBJ2-1; 12 bases are shared with TRBD2. This material consisted of PBMCs, taken after 12 months of ibrutinib treatment. The CDR3 DNA is TGCAGTGCGCTAGCGGGAGGGTCGGTGTTCTTC. Translated, it gives CSALAGGSVFF.